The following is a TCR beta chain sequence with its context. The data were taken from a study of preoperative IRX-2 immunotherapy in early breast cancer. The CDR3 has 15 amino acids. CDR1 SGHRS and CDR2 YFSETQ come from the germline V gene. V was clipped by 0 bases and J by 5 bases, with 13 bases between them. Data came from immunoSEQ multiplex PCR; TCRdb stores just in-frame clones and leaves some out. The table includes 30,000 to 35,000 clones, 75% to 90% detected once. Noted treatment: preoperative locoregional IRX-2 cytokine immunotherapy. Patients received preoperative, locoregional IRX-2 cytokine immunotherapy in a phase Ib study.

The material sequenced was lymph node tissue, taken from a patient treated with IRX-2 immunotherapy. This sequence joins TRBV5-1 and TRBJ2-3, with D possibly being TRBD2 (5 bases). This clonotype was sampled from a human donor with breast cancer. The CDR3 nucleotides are TGCGCCAGCAGCTTGGTGGTTAGCGAAGGAGATACGCAGTATTTT. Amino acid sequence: CASSLVVSEGDTQYF.